This is a list of T cell receptor beta chains from one sample in a study of cytomegalovirus exposure and HLA in healthy donors. Profiled with immunoSEQ multiplex PCR; TCRdb holds only in-frame clones, not every one. The sample contains about 120,000 clones, 88% of which appear only once. Sequences were obtained from PBMCs. These receptors all come from a woman aged 18-35 years in good health and CMV-seropositive. Both conserved end residues are part of each CDR3. Fields, in order: CDR3 DNA, CDR3 protein, V gene, clone size, J gene, D gene. A D gene is named only where the DNA matches it firmly. Clone size appears in some rows only: once, few, many, or a class for an expanded clone.

TGCAGCGTTGACTCTGTGCGGACAGGGTACCAAGAGACCCAGTACTTC CSVDSVRTGYQETQYF TRBV29-1 . TRBJ2-5 TRBD1
TGTGCCAGCAGCTTGGACACAGGGTATGAGGTCACTGAAGCTTTCTTT CASSLDTGYEVTEAFF TRBV7-9 . TRBJ1-1 .
TGTGCCAGCAGCTCCGCTAGCGGGAGTTATGACAATGAGCAGTTCTTC CASSSASGSYDNEQFF TRBV7-3 once TRBJ2-1 TRBD2
TGTGCCAGCAGCTCGAACAGGGGGAACACTGAAGCTTTCTTT CASSSNRGNTEAFF TRBV14 . TRBJ1-1 TRBD1
TGTGCCAGCAGTTTATACGAGCGAGATACGCAGTATTTT CASSLYERDTQYF TRBV27 . TRBJ2-3 .
TGTGCCAGCAGTCCGGGACAGGGGGCGGCCTACGAGCAGTACTTC CASSPGQGAAYEQYF TRBV6-6 . TRBJ2-7 TRBD1
TGTGCCAGCTCACCAAGGACAGGCCGCACCGGGGAGCTGTTTTTT CASSPRTGRTGELFF TRBV18 few TRBJ2-2 TRBD1
TGTGCCAGCAGTTATTTAGCGGCGGGGTCTTACAATGAGCAGTTCTTC CASSYLAAGSYNEQFF TRBV2 . TRBJ2-1 .
TGCGCCAGCAGCCCGGGACAGCAAAACTATGGCTACACCTTC CASSPGQQNYGYTF TRBV5-1 . TRBJ1-2 TRBD1
TGTGCCAGCACAACCGCGGGACAGCTTAATGAAAAACTGTTTTTT CASTTAGQLNEKLFF TRBV6-5 once TRBJ1-4 TRBD1
TGCGCCAGCAGCTTGTCAGGACAAGAGACCCAGTACTTC CASSLSGQETQYF TRBV5-1 . TRBJ2-5 .
TGTGCCAGTACCTGGGGGGATCAACGGGGCTACACCTTC CASTWGDQRGYTF TRBV19 . TRBJ1-2 .
TGTGCCAGCAGTCCCGACCGGGACAGGAGGAATCAGCCCCAGCATTTT CASSPDRDRRNQPQHF TRBV6-4 . TRBJ1-5 TRBD1
TGTGCCAGCAGCTTAGAGGCTAGCGGGAGGGGTGAGCAGTTCTTC CASSLEASGRGEQFF TRBV7-6 . TRBJ2-1 TRBD2
TGTGCCTGGAGTACGGGACTAGGAGTCTACGAGCAGTACTTC CAWSTGLGVYEQYF TRBV30 . TRBJ2-7 TRBD2
TGTGCCAGCAAATATAGGACTAGCGGATACAATGAGCAGTTCTTC CASKYRTSGYNEQFF TRBV6-5 . TRBJ2-1 TRBD2
TGTGCCAGCAGTTACGACATAGGGACAAACGGGGAGCTGTTTTTT CASSYDIGTNGELFF TRBV6-5 . TRBJ2-2 .
TGTGCCAGCAGCCACGGGAACATTCAGTACTTC CASSHGNIQYF TRBV14 . TRBJ2-4 .
. CASSWGTGSPSYF TRBV5-6 . TRBJ2-7 .
TGTGCCAGCAGCTTAGGAGGGGCGCGAGGTGAGCAGTTCTTC CASSLGGARGEQFF TRBV13 . TRBJ2-1 .
TGTGCCAGCAGCGTGGGGGGGGAATTGAACACTGAAGCTTTCTTT CASSVGGELNTEAFF TRBV9 . TRBJ1-1 .
TGCAGCGCGAACCCGACAGGGGCCTACAATGAGCAGTTCTTC CSANPTGAYNEQFF TRBV29-1 once TRBJ2-1 TRBD1
TGTGCCAGCAGTGCTAACGGGCGGGAGGGGAGCTACGAGCAGTACTTC CASSANGREGSYEQYF TRBV2 . TRBJ2-7 TRBD2
TGTGCCCTGTCCGACAGGGGAAGAACTGAAGCTTTCTTT CALSDRGRTEAFF TRBV21-1 once TRBJ1-1 .
TGTGCCAGCAGCCAAGTACCAGCGTACGCAGATACGCAGTATTTT CASSQVPAYADTQYF TRBV4-2 . TRBJ2-3 .
TGTGCCTGGAGTCGGGACTACACAGATACGCAGTATTTT CAWSRDYTDTQYF TRBV30 . TRBJ2-3 TRBD2
TGCGCCAGCAGCCCTCGACAGGGATCCTACGAGCAGTACTTC CASSPRQGSYEQYF TRBV5-1 . TRBJ2-7 TRBD1
TGTGCCAGCAGTGACGAAGGAGCTGCGGGTTCACCCCTCCACTTT CASSDEGAAGSPLHF TRBV2 . TRBJ1-6 .
TGTGCCAGCAGCGCCGGGGACGGAGGGAACTATGGCTACACCTTC CASSAGDGGNYGYTF TRBV9 . TRBJ1-2 .
TGTGCCAGCAGCACCGGTTGGAATCAGCCCCAGCATTTT CASSTGWNQPQHF TRBV5-4 few TRBJ1-5 .
TGTGCCAGCAGCTTGGACGCGGGTGAGCAGTACTTC CASSLDAGEQYF TRBV5-4 . TRBJ2-7 .
TGCGCCAGCAGCCAAGATCGAGGGACAGGGACTTTGAACTATGGCTACACCTTC CASSQDRGTGTLNYGYTF TRBV4-1 . TRBJ1-2 TRBD1
TGTGCCAGCTCACCAAGGGTACAGGGGAACACTGAAGCTTTCTTT CASSPRVQGNTEAFF TRBV18 . TRBJ1-1 .
TGCAGCGTGGGGCGGGATCATGCAGGCAATGAGCAGTTCTTC CSVGRDHAGNEQFF TRBV29-1 . TRBJ2-1 .
TGCGCCAGCAGCTCACACCAGGGGTTCAGGAACACTGAAGCTTTCTTT CASSSHQGFRNTEAFF TRBV5-1 once TRBJ1-1 .
TGTGCCAGTAGACAGGGTTTGACGACTGAAGCTTTCTTT CASRQGLTTEAFF TRBV19 once TRBJ1-1 .
TGTGCCTGGAGTACTAGCGGGGGGGCTCTTGAGCAGTTCTTC CAWSTSGGALEQFF TRBV30 . TRBJ2-1 TRBD2
TGTGCTAGTGGTCGGACTAGCGGGAGCACAGATACGCAGTATTTT CASGRTSGSTDTQYF TRBV12-5 . TRBJ2-3 TRBD2
TGTGCCAGCAGTGACTCCGGCGGGGGGGCCACAGATACGCAGTATTTT CASSDSGGGATDTQYF TRBV6-4 . TRBJ2-3 TRBD2
TGTGCCAGCAGCACCGGGACAGGGGGAAACACCATATATTTT CASSTGTGGNTIYF TRBV11-2 . TRBJ1-3 TRBD1
TGTGCCAGCAGCGAACAGGGTCCGGGCACCGGGGAGCTGTTTTTT CASSEQGPGTGELFF TRBV6-1 . TRBJ2-2 .
TGCAGTGCTGGGGGGAATAATGAGCAGTTCTTC CSAGGNNEQFF TRBV20-1 . TRBJ2-1 .
TGTGCCAGCAGCTTAAAGGGCGGGACGGGAACTGAAGCTTTCTTT CASSLKGGTGTEAFF TRBV7-3 . TRBJ1-1 .
TGTGCCAGCAGTTATGCTAGCGGGGGGTCTACCGGGGAGCTGTTTTTT CASSYASGGSTGELFF TRBV6-5 . TRBJ2-2 TRBD2
TGCGCCAGCAGCCCCCCGGGACAGGCTCGTAGCACAGATACGCAGTATTTT CASSPPGQARSTDTQYF TRBV4-1 . TRBJ2-3 TRBD1
TGTGCCAGCAGCTGGGACAGGGGGCCCTACAATGAGCAGTTCTTC CASSWDRGPYNEQFF TRBV4-2 . TRBJ2-1 TRBD1
TGTGCCAGCAGCTTAGCGGGAGGGACCCAGTACTTC CASSLAGGTQYF TRBV7-2 once TRBJ2-5 .
TGTGCCAGCAGCCGGGACAGAGTAGATACGCAGTATTTT CASSRDRVDTQYF TRBV5-4 once TRBJ2-3 TRBD1
TGTGCCAGCAGCCTCGGGACTAGCGGGGGGCCGTCCTACGAGCAGTACTTC CASSLGTSGGPSYEQYF TRBV13 . TRBJ2-7 TRBD2
TGTGCCAGCAGCTTAGCAAGGGGAACGGAGACCCAGTACTTC CASSLARGTETQYF TRBV7-8 once TRBJ2-5 .